Below, 2 T cell receptor beta chains from the same sample are listed, as sequenced in a study of cytomegalovirus exposure and HLA in healthy donors. Some clones are missing from TCRdb's copy, which holds only in-frame ones; the method was immunoSEQ multiplex PCR. The table has some 190,000 clones, roughly 86% seen once. The sequencing sample was made of PBMCs. The source of these receptors is a man younger than 45 in good health and CMV-seropositive.

J is TRBJ2-7 and V is TRBV5-6, with 8 bases matching TRBD1. The CDR3 loop spans 14 amino acids. With V trimmed by 4 bases and J by 5 bases, 8 bases remained unmatched. CDR1 and CDR2 from the germline V gene are SGHDT and YYEEEE. The CDR3 is CASSRIQGGHEQYF. DNA of the CDR3: TGTGCCAGCAGCCGAATACAGGGGGGCCACGAGCAGTACTTC.

The chain combines TRBV7-9 with TRBJ1-2; D gene unclear. V was pared by 5 bases and J by 1 base, with 14 bases between. Germline V gene sequence: CDR1 SEHNR, CDR2 FQNEAQ (reference sequence). The CDR3 spans 15 residues. In nucleotides, the CDR3 is TGTGCCAGCAGCCCTCGTTGGCAGCTTAACTATGGCTACACCTTC. Residues: CASSPRWQLNYGYTF.